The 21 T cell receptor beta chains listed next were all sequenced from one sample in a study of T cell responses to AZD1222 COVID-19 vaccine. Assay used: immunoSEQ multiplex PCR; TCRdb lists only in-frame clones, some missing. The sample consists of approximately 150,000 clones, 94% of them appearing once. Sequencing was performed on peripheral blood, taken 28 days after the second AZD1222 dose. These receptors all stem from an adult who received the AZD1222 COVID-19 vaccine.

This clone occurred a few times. CDR3 in DNA: TGTGCCAGCAGCCCGACGTGGGAGGGGTCCTACGAGCAGTACTTC. Translated, it gives CASSPTWEGSYEQYF. This chain connects TRBV7-2 to TRBJ2-7; 7 nucleotides line up with TRBD2. After removal of 5 bases from V and 1 base from J, the junction contained 8 bases not matched to a gene. CDR1 and CDR2 (germline): SGHTA, FQGNSA. The CDR3 is 15 residues long. The full variable domain, its missing parts supplied by reference TRBV7-2 and TRBJ2-7, is GAGVSQSPSNKVTEKGKDVELRCDPISGHTALYWYRQSLGQGLEFLIYFQGNSAPDKSGLPSDRFSAERTGGSVSTLTIQRTQQEDSAVYLCASSPTWEGSYEQYFGPGTRLTVT.

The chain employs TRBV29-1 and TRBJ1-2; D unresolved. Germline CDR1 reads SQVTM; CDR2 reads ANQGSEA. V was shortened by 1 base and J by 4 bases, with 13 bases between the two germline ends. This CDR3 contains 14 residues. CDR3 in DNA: TGCAGCGTTGAAGGTGGGGTAGGTGCCTATGGCTACACCTTC. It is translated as CSVEGGVGAYGYTF.

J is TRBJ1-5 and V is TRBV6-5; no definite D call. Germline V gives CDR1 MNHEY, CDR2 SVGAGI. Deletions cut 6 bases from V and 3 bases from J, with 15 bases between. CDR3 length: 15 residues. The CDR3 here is CASSPDLAVNQPQHF. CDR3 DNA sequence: TGTGCCAGCAGCCCGGACTTGGCCGTCAATCAGCCCCAGCATTTT.

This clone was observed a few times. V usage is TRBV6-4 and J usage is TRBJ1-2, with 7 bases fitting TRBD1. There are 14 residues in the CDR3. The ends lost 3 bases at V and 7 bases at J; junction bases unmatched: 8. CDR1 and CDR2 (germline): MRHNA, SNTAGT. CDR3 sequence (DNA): TGTGCCAGCAGTGAGAGCAGGGGGGCCGGTGGCTACACCTTC. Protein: CASSESRGAGGYTF.

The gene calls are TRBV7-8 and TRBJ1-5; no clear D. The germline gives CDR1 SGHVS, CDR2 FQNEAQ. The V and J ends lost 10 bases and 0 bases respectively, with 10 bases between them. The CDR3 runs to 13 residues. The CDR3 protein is CATRGDSNQPQHF. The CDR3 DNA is TGTGCCACCCGGGGAGATAGCAATCAGCCCCAGCATTTT.

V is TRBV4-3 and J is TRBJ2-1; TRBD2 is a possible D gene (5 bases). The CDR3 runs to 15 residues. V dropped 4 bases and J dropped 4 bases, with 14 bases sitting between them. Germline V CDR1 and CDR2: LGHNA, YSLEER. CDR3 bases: TGCGCCAGCAGCCCTGAAAGGACTGAATACAATGAGCAGTTCTTC. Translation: CASSPERTEYNEQFF.

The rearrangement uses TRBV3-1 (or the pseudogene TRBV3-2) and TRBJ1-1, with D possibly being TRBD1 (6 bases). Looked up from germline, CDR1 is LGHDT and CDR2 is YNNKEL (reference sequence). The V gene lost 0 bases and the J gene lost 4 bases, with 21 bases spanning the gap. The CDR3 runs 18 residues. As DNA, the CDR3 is TGTGCCAGCAGCCAAGAATTTGGGGGGGCGAGTTTCGTCACTGAAGCTTTCTTT. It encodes CASSQEFGGASFVTEAFF.

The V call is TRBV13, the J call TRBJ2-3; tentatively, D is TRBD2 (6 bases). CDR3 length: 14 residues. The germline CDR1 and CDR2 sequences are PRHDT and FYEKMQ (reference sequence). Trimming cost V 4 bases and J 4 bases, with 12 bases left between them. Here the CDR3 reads CASSSSREPDTQYF. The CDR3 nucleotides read TGTGCCAGCAGCTCTTCCCGGGAGCCAGATACGCAGTATTTT. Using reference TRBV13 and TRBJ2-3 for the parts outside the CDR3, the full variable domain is AAGVIQSPRHLIKEKRETATLKCYPIPRHDTVYWYQQGPGQDPQFLISFYEKMQSDKGSIPDRFSAQQFSDYHSELNMSSLELGDSALYFCASSSSREPDTQYFGPGTRLTVL.

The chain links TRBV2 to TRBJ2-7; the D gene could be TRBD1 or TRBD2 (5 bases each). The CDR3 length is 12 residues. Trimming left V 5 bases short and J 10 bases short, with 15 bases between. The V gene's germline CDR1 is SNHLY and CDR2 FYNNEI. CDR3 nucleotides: TGTGCCAGCAGTAGATACCGGGACGGACAGTACTTC. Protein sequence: CASSRYRDGQYF.

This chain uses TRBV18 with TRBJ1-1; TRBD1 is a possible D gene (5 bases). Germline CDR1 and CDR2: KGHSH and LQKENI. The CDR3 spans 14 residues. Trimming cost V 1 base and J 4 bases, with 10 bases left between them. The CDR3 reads CASSPQGTGTEAFF. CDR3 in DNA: TGTGCCAGCTCACCACAGGGGACGGGCACTGAAGCTTTCTTT.

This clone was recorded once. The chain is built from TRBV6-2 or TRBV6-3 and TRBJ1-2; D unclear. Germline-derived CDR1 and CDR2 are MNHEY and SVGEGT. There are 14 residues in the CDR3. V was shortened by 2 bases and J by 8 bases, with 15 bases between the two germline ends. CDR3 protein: CASSYRLLARGYTF. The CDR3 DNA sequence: TGTGCCAGCAGTTACCGCCTTCTAGCGCGGGGCTACACCTTC.

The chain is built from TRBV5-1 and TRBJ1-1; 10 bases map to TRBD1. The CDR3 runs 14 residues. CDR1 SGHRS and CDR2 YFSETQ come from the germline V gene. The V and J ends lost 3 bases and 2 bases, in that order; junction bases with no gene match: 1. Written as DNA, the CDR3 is TGCGCCAGCAGCTCGACAGGGGGCAACACTGAAGCTTTCTTT. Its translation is CASSSTGGNTEAFF. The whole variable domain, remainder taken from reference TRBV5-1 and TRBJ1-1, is KAGVTQTPRYLIKTRGQQVTLSCSPISGHRSVSWYQQTPGQGLQFLFEYFSETQRNKGNFPGRFSGRQFSNSRSEMNVSTLELGDSALYLCASSSTGGNTEAFFGQGTRLTVV.

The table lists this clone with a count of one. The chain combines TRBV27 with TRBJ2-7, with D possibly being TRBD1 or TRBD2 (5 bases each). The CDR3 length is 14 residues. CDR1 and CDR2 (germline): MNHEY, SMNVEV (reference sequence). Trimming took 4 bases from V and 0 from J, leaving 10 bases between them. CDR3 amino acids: CASSSADTSYEQYF. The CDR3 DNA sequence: TGTGCCAGCAGTTCAGCGGACACCTCCTACGAGCAGTACTTC.

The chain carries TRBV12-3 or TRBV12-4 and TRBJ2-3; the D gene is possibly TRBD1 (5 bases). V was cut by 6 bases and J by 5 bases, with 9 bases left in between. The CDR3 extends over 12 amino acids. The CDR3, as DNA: TGTGCCAGCAGCAGGGTAGGAGATACGCAGTATTTT. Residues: CASSRVGDTQYF.

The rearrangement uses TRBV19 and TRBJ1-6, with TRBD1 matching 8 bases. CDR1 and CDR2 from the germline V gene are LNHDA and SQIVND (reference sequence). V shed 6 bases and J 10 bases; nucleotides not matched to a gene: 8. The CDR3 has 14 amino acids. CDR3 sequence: CASSFDRGDSPLHF. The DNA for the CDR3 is TGTGCCAGTAGCTTTGACAGGGGAGACTCACCCCTCCACTTT.

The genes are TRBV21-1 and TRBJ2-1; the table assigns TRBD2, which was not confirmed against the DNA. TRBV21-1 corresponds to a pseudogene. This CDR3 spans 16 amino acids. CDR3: CASSTCIQRRSNEQFF. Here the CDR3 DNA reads TGTGCCAGCAGCACCTGCATACAGCGGCGATCCAATGAGCAGTTCTTC.

The CDR3 loop is CASSKGTSSGNEQFF. The DNA of the CDR3 is TGTGCCAGCAGCAAAGGGACTAGCTCGGGTAATGAGCAGTTCTTC. This chain connects TRBV11-3 to TRBJ2-1; 9 bases match TRBD2. This CDR3 is 15 amino acids long. CDR1 and CDR2 (germline): SGHNT, YENEEA. Germline trimming cut 5 bases from V and 7 bases from J; bases unmatched to any gene: 9.

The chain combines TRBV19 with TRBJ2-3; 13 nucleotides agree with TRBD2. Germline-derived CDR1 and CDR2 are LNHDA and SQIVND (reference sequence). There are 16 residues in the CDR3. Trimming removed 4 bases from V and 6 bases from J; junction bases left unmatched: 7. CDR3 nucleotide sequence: TGTGCCAGTAGTACAACTAGCGGGAGGGCCGTGGATACGCAGTATTTT. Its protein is CASSTTSGRAVDTQYF.

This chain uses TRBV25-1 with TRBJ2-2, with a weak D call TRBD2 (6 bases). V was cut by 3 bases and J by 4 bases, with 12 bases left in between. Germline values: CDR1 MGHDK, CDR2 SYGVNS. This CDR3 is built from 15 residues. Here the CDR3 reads CASSDDSGSTGELFF. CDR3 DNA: TGTGCCAGCAGTGACGACTCCGGGAGCACCGGGGAGCTGTTTTTT.

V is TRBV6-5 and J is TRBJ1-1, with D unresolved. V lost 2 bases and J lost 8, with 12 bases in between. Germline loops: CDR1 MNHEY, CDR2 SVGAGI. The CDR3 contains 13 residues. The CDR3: CASSYHRLAEAFF. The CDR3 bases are TGTGCCAGCAGTTACCATCGACTGGCAGAAGCTTTCTTT.

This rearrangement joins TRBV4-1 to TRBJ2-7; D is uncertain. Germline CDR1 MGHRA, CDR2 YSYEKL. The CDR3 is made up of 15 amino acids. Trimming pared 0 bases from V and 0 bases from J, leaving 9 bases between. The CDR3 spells CASSQEIGISYEQYF. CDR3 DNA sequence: TGCGCCAGCAGCCAAGAGATTGGGATCTCCTACGAGCAGTACTTC.